One and the same sample provided the 16 T cell receptor beta chains below, sequenced in a study of T cells after yellow fever vaccination. TCRdb reprocessed the 5' RACE reads via MiXCR and lists one record per CDR3 protein. The table lists about 360,000 distinct CDR3 sequences, 6.2% of them singletons, with about 15% in the top ten. The input for sequencing was PBMCs, taken 5 days after the yellow fever booster vaccination. The receptors originated from a man aged 30-40 years who received the YFV17D yellow fever vaccine.

The chain is built from TRBV4-3 and TRBJ2-1; 8 nucleotides match TRBD2. The length of the CDR3 is 16 residues. J lost 4 bases, V lost 1 base, and 6 bases had no gene match. Germline CDR1 is LGHNA and CDR2 is YSLEER. CDR3 amino acids: CASSQAPGTRYNEQFF. The CDR3 bases are TGCGCCAGCAGCCAAGCACCCGGGACTAGGTACAATGAGCAGTTCTTC.

In this sample, this clonotype turned up many times. The chain is built from TRBV6-6 and TRBJ1-1; 7 nucleotides agree with TRBD1. The germline V gene encodes CDR1 MNHNY and CDR2 SVGAGI (reference sequence). Trimming took 5 bases from V and 7 from J; bases not matched to a gene: 1. The CDR3 sequence is 11 residues long. This CDR3 is CASSRDSEAFF. In nucleotides, the CDR3 is TGTGCCAGCAGTCGGGACAGTGAAGCTTTCTTT.

Ten or more counts support this clonotype. The chain is built from TRBV18 and TRBJ2-7; no reliable D call. The CDR3 has 13 residues. Germline values: CDR1 KGHSH, CDR2 LQKENI. Trimming removed 3 bases at V and 4 bases at J, with 10 bases between. The CDR3 spells CASSPNEIYEQYF. The CDR3 DNA is TGTGCCAGCTCACCGAACGAGATTTACGAGCAGTACTTC.

This clonotype was found a few times. The genes are TRBV15 and TRBJ2-1, with TRBD2 matching over 8 bases. This CDR3 has 15 amino acids. The germline gives CDR1 LNHNV, CDR2 YYDKDF (reference sequence). V lost 0 bases and J lost 4; bases outside the gene matches: 2. The CDR3 region has the DNA TGTGCCACCAGCAGAGATAGCGGGACGTACAATGAGCAGTTCTTC. Protein: CATSRDSGTYNEQFF.

This clonotype was detected a few times. J is TRBJ2-1 and V is TRBV11-3; 7 nucleotides line up with TRBD2. This CDR3 is built from 15 residues. The V segment lost 2 bases and the J segment 10 bases; nucleotides outside the gene matches: 11. Germline values: CDR1 SGHNT, CDR2 YENEEA. The CDR3: CASSLRTSGLSEQFF. Here the CDR3 DNA reads TGTGCCAGCAGCTTACGGACTAGTGGACTAAGCGAGCAGTTCTTC. Full variable domain (rest looked up from reference TRBV11-3 and TRBJ2-1): EAGVVQSPRYKIIEKKQPVAFWCNPISGHNTLYWYLQNLGQGPELLIRYENEEAVDDSQLPKDRFSAERLKGVDSTLKIQPAELGDSAVYLCASSLRTSGLSEQFFGPGTRLTVL.

The chain uses TRBV6-5 and TRBJ2-2, with D unresolved. Looked up from germline, CDR1 is MNHEY and CDR2 is SVGAGI. This CDR3 region has 11 residues. The V end lost 2 bases, the J end lost 8 bases, and 3 bases lay between the germline ends. The CDR3 nucleotides are TGTGCCAGCAGTTACATAGGGGAGCTGTTTTTT. It translates to CASSYIGELFF.

This chain links TRBV12-3 or TRBV12-4 with TRBJ2-1; D might be TRBD2 (6 bases). With 2 bases removed from V and 9 bases from J, the gap between germline ends came to 11 bases. The CDR3 length is 13 residues. The CDR3 DNA reads as TGTGCCAGCAGTTTACGCCTTAGCGGTGAGCAGTTCTTC. This encodes CASSLRLSGEQFF.

This clonotype was picked up a small number of times. The CDR3 spells CSASPGLAGHEQFF. DNA of the CDR3: TGCAGTGCCTCACCGGGACTAGCGGGCCACGAGCAGTTCTTC. This rearrangement joins TRBV20-1 to TRBJ2-1; 12 bases match TRBD2. The CDR3 has 14 amino acids. V shed 6 bases and J 10 bases; nucleotides not matched to a gene: 10. Germline CDR1 and CDR2: DFQATT and SNEGSKA (reference sequence).

The J gene is TRBJ2-7, the V gene TRBV3-1; D remains ambiguous. V was trimmed by 0 bases and J by 5 bases, leaving 2 bases between them. The CDR3 is made up of 11 amino acids. Germline V gene data show CDR1 as LGHDT and CDR2 as YNNKEL (reference sequence). As DNA, the CDR3 is TGTGCCAGCAGCCAAGAGGACGAGCAGTACTTC. This encodes CASSQEDEQYF.

In its sample, this clonotype was seen many times. The chain has TRBV7-2 and TRBJ2-3; D is undetermined. CDR3 size: 12 residues. Trimming took off 8 bases at V and 2 bases at J, with 8 bases between the two ends. Per the germline V gene, CDR1 is SGHTA and CDR2 is FQGNSA. CDR3 sequence: CASSTDTDTQYF. The CDR3 DNA reads as TGTGCCAGCTCGACTGACACAGATACGCAGTATTTT.

This clonotype came up many times. This chain joins TRBV28 and TRBJ2-7; the match to TRBD1 covers 8 bases. Germline V lookup: CDR1 MDHEN, CDR2 SYDVKM. The trim removed 1 base at V and 0 bases at J, leaving 2 bases unmatched. CDR3 size: 15 residues. The CDR3 DNA sequence: TGTGCCAGCAGTTTATATGGGACAGGCTCCTACGAGCAGTACTTC. Translating it yields CASSLYGTGSYEQYF.

This clonotype was seen repeatedly, ten times or more. The genes are TRBV7-2 and TRBJ2-1; no firm D call. Germline lookup yields CDR1 SGHTA and CDR2 FQGNSA. The CDR3 runs 15 residues. V was trimmed by 0 bases and J by 11 bases, leaving 17 bases between them. In nucleotides, the CDR3 is TGTGCCAGCAGCTTAGCGCTACTGGACGCAAATAAGCAGTTCTTC. Translation: CASSLALLDANKQFF.

The chain couples TRBV4-3 to TRBJ2-5, with D unclear. This CDR3 contains 15 residues. The germline V gene encodes CDR1 LGHNA and CDR2 YSLEER. The V gene lost 0 bases and the J gene lost 0 bases, with 8 bases spanning the gap. The CDR3 nucleotides read TGCGCCAGCAGCCAAGACCATACCAACCAAGAGACCCAGTACTTC. This sequence encodes CASSQDHTNQETQYF.

In this sample, this clonotype turned up many times. The chain uses TRBV20-1 and TRBJ2-7, with no clear D. Trimming took 3 bases from V and 5 from J, leaving 11 bases between them. Looked up from germline, CDR1 is DFQATT and CDR2 is SNEGSKA (reference sequence). This CDR3 comprises 12 residues. CDR3 protein: CSASLDSDEQYF. The CDR3 coding sequence is TGCAGTGCTAGTCTCGATTCGGACGAGCAGTACTTC.

Ten or more counts support this clonotype. The chain combines TRBV12-3 or TRBV12-4 with TRBJ2-1; possibly TRBD2 for D (5 bases). The CDR3 has 15 amino acids. The V gene lost 1 base and the J gene lost 6 bases, with 13 bases spanning the gap. The CDR3, as DNA: TGTGCCAGCAGTTTAGGAGGTAGGAGGCCCAATGAGCAGTTCTTC. Translating it yields CASSLGGRRPNEQFF.

This clonotype was seen a few times. The CDR3 region has the DNA TGTGCCAGTAATAATAGGGACTCCCAGCATTTT. Protein product: CASNNRDSQHF. The chain employs TRBV19 and TRBJ1-5; possibly TRBD1 for D (5 bases). The CDR3 is 11 amino acids. V lost 7 bases and J 11 bases, leaving 12 bases between the germline ends. Germline V gene data show CDR1 as LNHDA and CDR2 as SQIVND (reference sequence).